Listed below are T cell receptor beta chains from one sample, sequenced in a study of B cell selection in AIRE deficiency. Generated by immunoSEQ multiplex PCR, the TCRdb table keeps only in-frame clones and is missing some. Here the sample spans roughly 24,000 clones, approximately 92% being singletons. The sequencing input was CD4+CD25+ Tregs sorted from PBMCs. Source of these receptors: a human donor in good health. Each CDR3 is given with its conserved first and last residue. Fields, in order: V gene, J gene, CDR3 length, D gene, clone size, CDR3 DNA, CDR3 protein. D genes are given only for firm matches. Clone sizes are given selectively: once, few, many, or a class where the clone is expanded.

>TRBV7-8|TRBJ1-3|12|TRBD1|-
TGTGCCAGCAGCTTAGACCGGGACAGGTGGCATTTT
CASSLDRDRWHF
>TRBV15|TRBJ1-2|13|-|-
TGTGCCACCAGCAGAGCAGGGGACGGGGGCTACACCTTC
CATSRAGDGGYTF
>TRBV2|TRBJ2-3|14|-|-
TGTGCCAGCAGTGAGGGGCAGAGCACAGATACGCAGTATTTT
CASSEGQSTDTQYF
>TRBV13|TRBJ2-7|14|TRBD2|-
TGTGCCAGCAGCTCAACTAGCGGTCGGGGAGAGCAGTACTTC
CASSSTSGRGEQYF
>TRBV7-3|TRBJ2-3|14|TRBD1|-
TGTGCCAGCAGCCCCGGACAGGGGACAGATACGCAGTATTTT
CASSPGQGTDTQYF
>TRBV7-8|TRBJ1-4|15|-|-
TGTGCCAGCAGCCAAGTGGTGGGTCCGGGTGAAAAACTGTTTTTT
CASSQVVGPGEKLFF
>TRBV7-2|TRBJ1-2|16|TRBD1|-
TGTGCCAGCAGCTTAGACAGGGGGGGTACTAACTATGGCTACACCTTC
CASSLDRGGTNYGYTF
>TRBV12-1|TRBJ2-2|15|-|-
TGTGCCAGCAGCTTTCAGGACGCGAACACCGGGGAGCTGTTTTTT
CASSFQDANTGELFF
>TRBV27|TRBJ1-1|14|-|few
TGTGCCAGCAGTCCGGGGCGGGGGAACACTGAAGCTTTCTTT
CASSPGRGNTEAFF
>TRBV5-5|TRBJ2-5|14|TRBD1|-
TGTGCCAGCATCTATGGACAGGGTTCAGAGACCCAGTACTTC
CASIYGQGSETQYF
>TRBV10-1|TRBJ2-1|15|-|-
TGCGCCAGCAGTGAGTCGGGGGGGGCGTGGAATGAGCAGTTCTTC
CASSESGGAWNEQFF
>TRBV6-1|TRBJ2-7|14|-|-
TGTGCCAGCAGTGAAAGGGGAGGAACCTACGAGCAGTACTTC
CASSERGGTYEQYF
>TRBV7-6|TRBJ2-3|15|-|once
TGTGCCAGCAGCCTTGTAGGGGGGGGCACAGATACGCAGTATTTT
CASSLVGGGTDTQYF
>TRBV11-3|TRBJ2-7|14|TRBD1|-
TGTGCCAGCAGCTCGGGACAGTTGTTGGGCGAGCAGTACTTC
CASSSGQLLGEQYF
>TRBV7-9|TRBJ1-2|15|TRBD1|-
TGTGCCAGCAGCCCGGCGGACAGGCTAGGCGTAGGCTACACCTTC
CASSPADRLGVGYTF
>TRBV6-1|TRBJ1-1|11|-|-
TGTGCCAGCAGTGAGGGGCCGGGAGCTTTCTTT
CASSEGPGAFF
>TRBV11-2|TRBJ1-1|16|TRBD1|-
TGTGCCAGCAGCCCGGGGGGAGGGACAGGGGAGGCTGAAGCTTTCTTT
CASSPGGGTGEAEAFF
>TRBV5-1|TRBJ2-3|13|-|-
TGCGCCAGCAGCTTGGCAGGAACAGATACGCAGTATTTT
CASSLAGTDTQYF
>TRBV6-5|TRBJ1-6|14|-|-
TGTGCCAGCAGTCCCCAGGGGAAGGATTCACCCCTCCACTTT
CASSPQGKDSPLHF
>TRBV19|TRBJ2-2|15|TRBD1|-
TGTGCCAGTACCGCACAGGGGGGATACACCGGGGAGCTGTTTTTT
CASTAQGGYTGELFF
>TRBV5-1|TRBJ2-2|16|-|-
TGCGCCAGCAGCTTAAGCACCAGGGTGAACACCGGGGAGCTGTTTTTT
CASSLSTRVNTGELFF
>TRBV19|TRBJ1-5|17|-|-
TGTGCCAGTAGTGCAGACTTTAGGTACGATAGCAATCAGCCCCAGCATTTT
CASSADFRYDSNQPQHF
>TRBV5-1|TRBJ2-2|16|-|once
TGCGCCAGCAGCTTGGCCAAGGCCGGATACACCGGGGAGCTGTTTTTT
CASSLAKAGYTGELFF
>TRBV7-2|TRBJ2-1|14|-|few
TGTGCCAGCAGCTCGAACTTAGGACCCTTCCAGCAGTTCTTC
CASSSNLGPFQQFF
>TRBV28|TRBJ2-1|15|TRBD1|-
TGTGCCAGCAGTTTAAACAGGGGAGCGTATAATGAGCAGTTCTTC
CASSLNRGAYNEQFF
>TRBV11-3|TRBJ2-7|13|-|few
TGTGCCAGCAGCTTGTTGGCAGGGGAAGAGCAGTACTTC
CASSLLAGEEQYF
>TRBV11-2|TRBJ2-5|12|-|-
TGTGCCAGCAGCGCTTACGGAGAGACCCAGTACTTC
CASSAYGETQYF
>TRBV7-9|TRBJ1-2|14|TRBD1|-
TGTGCCAGCAGCTTAGCACGACAGGGTATTGGCTACACCTTC
CASSLARQGIGYTF
>TRBV5-1|TRBJ1-1|15|-|-
TGCGCCAGCAGCCCCTCCCGGGACAAGAACACTGAAGCTTTCTTT
CASSPSRDKNTEAFF
>TRBV5-1|TRBJ2-5|15|-|-
TGCGCCAGCAGCTTGGCAGGACTAGAGGGGGGGACCCAGTACTTC
CASSLAGLEGGTQYF
>TRBV19|TRBJ2-7|13|TRBD1|-
TGTGCCAGTCGGGGACAGGGGATGTACGAGCAGTACTTC
CASRGQGMYEQYF
>TRBV18|TRBJ2-5|16|-|-
TGTGCCAGCTCACCCCCAGCCATGGGAATTCAAGAGACCCAGTACTTC
CASSPPAMGIQETQYF
>TRBV18|TRBJ1-1|17|TRBD1|-
TGTGCCAGCTCACCAACGGACAGGGGGGATCAAGGTTTGGGAGCTTTCTTT
CASSPTDRGDQGLGAFF
>TRBV18|TRBJ2-7|14|-|-
TGTGCCAGCTCACCGAGCTTGGGGGCCTACGAGCAGTACTTC
CASSPSLGAYEQYF
>TRBV2|TRBJ2-1|14|TRBD1|-
TGTGCCAGCACCAGGGACAGGGCTTACAATGAGCAGTTCTTC
CASTRDRAYNEQFF
>TRBV13|TRBJ2-7|12|-|-
TGTGCCAGCAGGAGCTTTTTAGGAGAGCAGTACTTC
CASRSFLGEQYF
>TRBV14|TRBJ2-1|15|TRBD2|-
TGTGCCAGCAGCCAAACTAGCGGGGGGTCCAATGAGCAGTTCTTC
CASSQTSGGSNEQFF
>TRBV6-5|TRBJ1-1|14|-|-
TGTGCCAGCAGAATCACAGGGATGGGTACTGAAGCTTTCTTT
CASRITGMGTEAFF
>TRBV30|TRBJ2-1|12|-|-
TGTGCCTGGAGTGTACGGGACAATGAGCAGTTCTTC
CAWSVRDNEQFF
>TRBV20-1|TRBJ2-7|11|-|once
TGCAGTGCTACATCCGGCTACGAGCAGTACTTC
CSATSGYEQYF
>TRBV21-1|TRBJ1-1|11|-|once
TGTGCCAGCGCCGGCCACACTGAAGCTTTCTTT
CASAGHTEAFF
>TRBV2|TRBJ1-5|14|-|-
TGTGCCAGCAGTGGAGTGGATAGCAATCAGCCCCAGCATTTT
CASSGVDSNQPQHF
>TRBV21-1|TRBJ2-7|14|-|-
TGTGCCAGCAGCAAATTCGGGCGGTCATTCGAGCAGTACTTC
CASSKFGRSFEQYF
>TRBV7-9|TRBJ2-2|18|TRBD1|once
TGTGCCAGCAGCTTCTCGGACAGGTCCACTTCAAACACCGGGGAGCTGTTTTTT
CASSFSDRSTSNTGELFF
>TRBV30|TRBJ1-1|11|TRBD1|-
TGTGCCTGGACCTCAGGGGGGCGAGCTTTCTTT
CAWTSGGRAFF
>TRBV5-6|TRBJ1-5|12|-|-
TGTGCCAGCAGCTTGGAGGGACAGCCCCAGCATTTT
CASSLEGQPQHF
>TRBV15|TRBJ1-3|14|-|-
TGTGCCACCAGCGGGACCTCAGTAGGGAACACCATATATTTT
CATSGTSVGNTIYF
>TRBV7-3|TRBJ1-1|13|-|-
TGTGCCAGCAGCTTTGGCGTCGGCACTGAAGCTTTCTTT
CASSFGVGTEAFF